The rows below give T cell receptor beta chains drawn from one sample of a study of cytomegalovirus exposure and HLA in healthy donors. Some clones are missing from TCRdb's copy, which holds only in-frame ones; the method was immunoSEQ multiplex PCR. The repertoire has about 150,000 clones, over 70% of them found once; the top ten carry about 13%. The sequenced material came from PBMCs. These receptors all stem from a man aged 30 to 39 in good health and CMV-seropositive. Each CDR3 is given with its conserved first and last residue. The order of the fields is D gene, CDR3 length, V gene, J gene, clone size, CDR3 DNA, CDR3 protein. The D gene is left open where the match is weak. Some rows mark clone size as missing; the rest say once, few, many or name a class of expanded clone.

>TRBD1|14|TRBV29-1|TRBJ1-4|few
TGCAGCGTCGCACAACAGGGGGATTCTGGAAAACTGTTTTTT
CSVAQQGDSGKLFF
>-|15|TRBV7-9|TRBJ2-7|-
TGTTCCAGCAGCTTCAGACACTCGAGCTCCTACGAGCAGTACTTC
CSSSFRHSSSYEQYF
>TRBD1|14|TRBV28|TRBJ2-7|-
TGTGCCAGCAGCTGGGACAGTGGATACTACGAGCAGTACTTC
CASSWDSGYYEQYF
>-|15|TRBV7-3|TRBJ2-1|-
TGTGCCAGCAGCTTTAAGGCGGGGTTCGACAATGAGCAGTTCTTC
CASSFKAGFDNEQFF
>TRBD1|15|TRBV28|TRBJ2-1|-
TGTGCCAGCGGGGGGACAGGGAGTGATCTAAATGAGCAGTTCTTC
CASGGTGSDLNEQFF
>-|17|TRBV25-1|TRBJ2-3|-
TGTGCCAGCAGTGAATTGAGGGCGGGATGGGGCACAGATACGCAGTATTTT
CASSELRAGWGTDTQYF
>TRBD1|15|TRBV6-5|TRBJ2-7|-
TGTGCCAGCAGTTTCGACCGGGACAGCTCCTACGAGCAGTACTTC
CASSFDRDSSYEQYF
>-|13|TRBV2|TRBJ2-7|-
TGTGCCAGCAGTCTACGGGACAACTACGAGCAGTACTTC
CASSLRDNYEQYF
>-|16|TRBV28|TRBJ2-1|-
TGTGCCAGCAGCTCCCGACAGGCCCTCTCCTACAATGAGCAGTTCTTC
CASSSRQALSYNEQFF
>-|15|TRBV5-3|TRBJ1-5|-
TGTGCCAGAAGCTTATTAGACCGGAGAAATCAGCCCCAGCATTTT
CARSLLDRRNQPQHF
>-|14|TRBV6-4|TRBJ2-5|once
TGTGCCAGCACCCTCTCCGGGGGACGGGAGACCCAGTACTTC
CASTLSGGRETQYF
>TRBD1|14|TRBV5-6|TRBJ1-5|-
TGTGCCAGCAGCTTGGGGACAGGGGGTCAGCCCCAGCATTTT
CASSLGTGGQPQHF
>-|14|TRBV5-1|TRBJ1-2|-
TGCGCCAGCAGCTTGTGGACTAACAGAGGGGGCTACACCTTC
CASSLWTNRGGYTF
>TRBD2|15|TRBV7-2|TRBJ2-7|-
TGTGCCAGCAGCTTAGGTATAGCGGGGTCCTACGAGCAGTACTTC
CASSLGIAGSYEQYF